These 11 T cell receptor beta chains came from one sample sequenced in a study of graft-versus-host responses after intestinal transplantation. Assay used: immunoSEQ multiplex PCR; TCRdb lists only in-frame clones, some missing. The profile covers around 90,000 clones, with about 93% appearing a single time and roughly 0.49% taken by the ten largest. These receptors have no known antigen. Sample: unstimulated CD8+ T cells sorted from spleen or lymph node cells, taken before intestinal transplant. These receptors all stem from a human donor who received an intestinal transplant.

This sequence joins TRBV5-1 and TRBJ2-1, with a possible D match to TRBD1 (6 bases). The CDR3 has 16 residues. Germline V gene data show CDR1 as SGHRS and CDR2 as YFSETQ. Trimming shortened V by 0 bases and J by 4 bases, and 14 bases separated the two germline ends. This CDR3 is CASSLDQGLTYNEQFF. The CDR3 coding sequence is TGCGCCAGCAGCTTGGATCAGGGGTTAACATACAATGAGCAGTTCTTC.

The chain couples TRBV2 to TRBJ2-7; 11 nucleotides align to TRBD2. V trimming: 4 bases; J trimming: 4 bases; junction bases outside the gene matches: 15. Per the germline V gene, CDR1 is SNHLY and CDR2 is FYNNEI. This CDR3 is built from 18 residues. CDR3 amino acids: CASSGPPNSGRAGYEQYF. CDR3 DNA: TGTGCCAGCAGTGGGCCACCAAATAGCGGGAGGGCCGGGTACGAGCAGTACTTC. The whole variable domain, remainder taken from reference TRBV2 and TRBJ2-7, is EPEVTQTPSHQVTQMGQEVILRCVPISNHLYFYWYRQILGQKVEFLVSFYNNEISEKSEIFDDQFSVERPDGSNFTLKIRSTKLEDSAMYFCASSGPPNSGRAGYEQYFGPGTRLTVT.

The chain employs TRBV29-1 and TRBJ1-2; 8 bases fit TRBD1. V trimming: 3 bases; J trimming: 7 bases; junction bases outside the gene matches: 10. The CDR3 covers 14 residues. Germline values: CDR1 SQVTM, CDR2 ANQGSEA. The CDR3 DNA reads TGCAGCGTTGACGCGACAGGGGACAATGGTGGCTACACCTTC. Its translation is CSVDATGDNGGYTF.

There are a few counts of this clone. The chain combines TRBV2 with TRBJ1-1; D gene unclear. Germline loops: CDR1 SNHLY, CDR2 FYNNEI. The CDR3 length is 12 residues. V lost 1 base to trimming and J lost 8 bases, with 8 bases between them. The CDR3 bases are TGTGCCAGCAGTGAAGACATACAAGAAGCTTTCTTT. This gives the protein CASSEDIQEAFF.

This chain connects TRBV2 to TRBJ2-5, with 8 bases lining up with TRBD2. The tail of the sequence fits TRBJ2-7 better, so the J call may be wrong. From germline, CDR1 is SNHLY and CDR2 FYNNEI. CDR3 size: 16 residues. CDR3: CASSDRLAGDYYEQYF. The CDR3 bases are TGTGCCAGCAGTGATAGGCTAGCGGGCGACTACTACGAGCAGTACTTC.

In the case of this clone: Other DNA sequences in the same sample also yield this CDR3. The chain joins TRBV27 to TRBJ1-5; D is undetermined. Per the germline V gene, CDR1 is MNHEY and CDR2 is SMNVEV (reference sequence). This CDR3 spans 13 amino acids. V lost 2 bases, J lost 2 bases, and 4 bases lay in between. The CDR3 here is CASSLQGNQPQHF. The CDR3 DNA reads TGTGCCAGCAGTTTACAGGGCAATCAGCCCCAGCATTTT.

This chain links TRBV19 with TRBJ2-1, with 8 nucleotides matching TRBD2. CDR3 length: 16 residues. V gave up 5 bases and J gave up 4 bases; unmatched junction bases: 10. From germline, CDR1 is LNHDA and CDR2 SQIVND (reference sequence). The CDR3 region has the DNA TGTGCCAGTAGTCCCATACTAGCGGCCCATTACAATGAGCAGTTCTTC. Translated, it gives CASSPILAAHYNEQFF.

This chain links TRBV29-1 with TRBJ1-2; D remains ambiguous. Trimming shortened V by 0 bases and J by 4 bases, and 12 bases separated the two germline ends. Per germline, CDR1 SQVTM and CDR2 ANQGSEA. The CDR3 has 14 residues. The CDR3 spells CSVEDFQRVYGYTF. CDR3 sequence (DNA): TGCAGCGTTGAAGATTTTCAGAGGGTCTATGGCTACACCTTC.

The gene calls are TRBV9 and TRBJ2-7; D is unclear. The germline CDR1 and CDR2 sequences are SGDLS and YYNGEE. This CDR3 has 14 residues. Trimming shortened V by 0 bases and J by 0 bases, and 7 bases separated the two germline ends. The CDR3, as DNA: TGTGCCAGCAGCGTAGGGGCCAGCTCCTACGAGCAGTACTTC. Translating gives CASSVGASSYEQYF.

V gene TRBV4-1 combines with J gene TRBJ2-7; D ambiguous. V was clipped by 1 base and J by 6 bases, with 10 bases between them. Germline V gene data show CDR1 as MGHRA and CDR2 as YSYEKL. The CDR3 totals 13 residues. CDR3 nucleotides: TGCGCCAGCAGCCAAGTACAAAACCCCGAGCAGTACTTC. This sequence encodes CASSQVQNPEQYF.

The CDR3 bases are TGCGCCAGCAGCCAAGTAAGGACAGGGATAGGCTCCTACGAGCAGTACTTC. Its protein is CASSQVRTGIGSYEQYF. The chain uses TRBV4-3 and TRBJ2-7; the match to TRBD1 covers 8 bases. The CDR3 runs 17 residues. The junction had 8 bases not matched to a gene; V was cut back by 1 base and J by 0 bases. Looked up from germline, CDR1 is LGHNA and CDR2 is YSLEER.